These T cell receptor beta chains were read from a single sample in a study of blood T cell repertoires in COVID-19. Using immunoSEQ multiplex PCR, the repertoire was profiled, and TCRdb retains in-frame clones only, with some absent. The data show under 200,000 clones, approximately 88% seen once. The sequenced sample was PBMCs or T cells enriched from blood (not recorded which). These receptors were collected from a woman aged 55-70 years who had recovered from COVID-19. CDR3s include the opening cysteine and the closing phenylalanine or tryptophan. D genes are given only for firm matches. Not all rows give a size; the values are once, few, many and, for expanded clones, a class.

V: TRBV11-2
D: NA
size: NA
J: TRBJ1-3
DNA: TGTGCCAGCAGCTTGGGGCTAGGGTCTGGAAACACCATATATTTT
CDR3: CASSLGLGSGNTIYF

V: TRBV4-1
D: NA
size: NA
J: TRBJ1-2
DNA: TGCGCCAGCAGCCAAGGCCCCAATAGTCGGGGCTACACCTTC
CDR3: CASSQGPNSRGYTF

V: TRBV4-2
D: NA
size: NA
J: TRBJ1-6
DNA: TGTGCCAGCAGCCAGGGGGGAAGGACCTATAATTCACCCCTCCACTTT
CDR3: CASSQGGRTYNSPLHF

V: TRBV5-1
D: NA
size: NA
J: TRBJ2-1
DNA: TGCGCCAGCAGCTTCTTATCACGGAATGAGCAGTTCTTC
CDR3: CASSFLSRNEQFF

V: TRBV29-1
D: NA
size: NA
J: TRBJ2-5
DNA: TGCAGCGTTGAAGGTGTTGGGGGGGCCGACGAGACCCAGTACTTC
CDR3: CSVEGVGGADETQYF

V: TRBV20-1
D: TRBD2
size: NA
J: TRBJ2-1
DNA: TGCAGTGCTAGAAGTCGGGAGGGCCAGTTCTTC
CDR3: CSARSREGQFF

V: TRBV15
D: NA
size: NA
J: TRBJ1-1
DNA: TGTGCCACCAGCAGAGAAGGAGGAGGTTCTGGGCTCTTT
CDR3: CATSREGGGSGLF

V: TRBV28
D: NA
size: NA
J: TRBJ1-2
DNA: TGTGCCAGCAGTTTACAATCGGGGGGCAATAACTATGGCTACACCTTC
CDR3: CASSLQSGGNNYGYTF

V: TRBV6-5
D: NA
size: NA
J: TRBJ2-5
DNA: TGTGCCAGCAGTTCAGGGGAAGAGACCCAGTACTTC
CDR3: CASSSGEETQYF

V: TRBV23-1
D: TRBD1
size: NA
J: TRBJ1-2
DNA: TGCGCCAGCAGTCCGGGACAGGCGCCTCCGGTGGCCATTCCTAACTATGGCTACACCTTC
CDR3: CASSPGQAPPVAIPNYGYTF

V: TRBV27
D: TRBD1
size: NA
J: TRBJ1-2
DNA: TGTGCCAGCTGTCAGGGGGGAGGCTATGGCTACACCTTC
CDR3: CASCQGGGYGYTF

V: TRBV28
D: TRBD1
size: NA
J: TRBJ1-4
DNA: TGTGCCAGCAGTTATACAGGGGGGACACCAACTAATGAAAAACTGTTTTTT
CDR3: CASSYTGGTPTNEKLFF

V: TRBV11-2
D: NA
size: NA
J: TRBJ2-3
DNA: TGTGCCAGCAGCTTGTTAAACAGCCCCACAGATACGCAGTATTTT
CDR3: CASSLLNSPTDTQYF

V: TRBV19
D: NA
size: few
J: TRBJ1-1
DNA: TGTGCCAGTAGTACCCAATTAACAGTGAACACTGAAGCTTTCTTT
CDR3: CASSTQLTVNTEAFF

V: TRBV5-8
D: TRBD1
size: NA
J: TRBJ2-3
DNA: TGTGCCAGCAGCGTATGGACAGGGGGCGATTCGGGCACAGATACGCAGTATTTT
CDR3: CASSVWTGGDSGTDTQYF

V: TRBV30
D: NA
size: once
J: TRBJ2-2
DNA: TGTGCCTGGATGGCTAGCCTGAACACCGGGGAGCTGTTTTTT
CDR3: CAWMASLNTGELFF

V: TRBV28
D: NA
size: NA
J: TRBJ2-7
DNA: TGTGCCAGCAGTCTCTTCACTTACGAGCAGTACTTC
CDR3: CASSLFTYEQYF

V: TRBV5-1
D: TRBD1
size: NA
J: TRBJ2-1
DNA: TGCGCCAGCAGCCCGGGACAGGGCTACAATGAGCAGTTCTTC
CDR3: CASSPGQGYNEQFF

V: TRBV2
D: TRBD1
size: NA
J: TRBJ1-1
DNA: TGTGCCAGCAGTGGACAGGGGGATAACACTGAAGCTTTCTTT
CDR3: CASSGQGDNTEAFF

V: TRBV5-1
D: NA
size: NA
J: TRBJ1-2
DNA: TGCGCCAGCAGCTTGGGGGCCAGTATCTATGGCTACACCTTC
CDR3: CASSLGASIYGYTF

V: TRBV29-1
D: TRBD1
size: NA
J: TRBJ2-7
DNA: TGCAGCGTGGGGGGGACAGGGAGGTCCTACGAGCAGTACTTC
CDR3: CSVGGTGRSYEQYF

V: TRBV30
D: TRBD1
size: NA
J: TRBJ1-1
DNA: TGTGCCTACGACAGGGAGAGGTTGGACACTGAAGCTTTCTTT
CDR3: CAYDRERLDTEAFF

V: TRBV3-1/TRBV3-2
D: TRBD1
size: NA
J: TRBJ2-1
DNA: TGTGCCAGCAGCCGCGCCGGGACAGGGGGGTACAATGAGCAGTTCTTC
CDR3: CASSRAGTGGYNEQFF

V: TRBV4-1
D: NA
size: NA
J: TRBJ2-1
DNA: TGCGCCAGCAGCCAAGAGGGACTTTCCGGGAACAATGAGCAGTTCTTC
CDR3: CASSQEGLSGNNEQFF

V: TRBV2
D: NA
size: few
J: TRBJ1-1
DNA: TGTGCCAGCACTGCGGGACCTGGGACTGAAGCTTTCTTT
CDR3: CASTAGPGTEAFF

V: TRBV2
D: NA
size: NA
J: TRBJ1-5
DNA: TGTGCCAGCAGTGCAGGGTTCTATAGTCAGCCCCAGCATTTT
CDR3: CASSAGFYSQPQHF

V: TRBV5-4
D: NA
size: few
J: TRBJ2-7
DNA: TGTGCCAGCAGCCATACTTTGACCTACGAGCAGTACTTC
CDR3: CASSHTLTYEQYF

V: TRBV5-1
D: NA
size: few
J: TRBJ2-5
DNA: TGCGCCAGCAGGCAGGGGCTACAAGAGACCCAGTACTTC
CDR3: CASRQGLQETQYF

V: TRBV19
D: TRBD1
size: NA
J: TRBJ1-4
DNA: TGTGCCAGTAGTCCAAGGGACAGGGTTAATGAAAAACTGTTTTTT
CDR3: CASSPRDRVNEKLFF